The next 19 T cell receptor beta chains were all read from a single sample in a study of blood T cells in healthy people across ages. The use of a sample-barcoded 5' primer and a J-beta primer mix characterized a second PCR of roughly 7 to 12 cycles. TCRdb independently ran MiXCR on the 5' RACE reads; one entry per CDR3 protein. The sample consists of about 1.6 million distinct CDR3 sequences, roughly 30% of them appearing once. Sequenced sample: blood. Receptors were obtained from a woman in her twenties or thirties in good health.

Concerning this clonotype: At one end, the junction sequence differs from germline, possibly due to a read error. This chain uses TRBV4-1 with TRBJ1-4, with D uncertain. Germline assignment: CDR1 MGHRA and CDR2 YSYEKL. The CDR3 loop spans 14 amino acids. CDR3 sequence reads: CTSSKSGYNEKLFF. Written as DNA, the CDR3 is TGCACCAGCAGCAAATCAGGATACAATGAAAAACTGTTTTTT.

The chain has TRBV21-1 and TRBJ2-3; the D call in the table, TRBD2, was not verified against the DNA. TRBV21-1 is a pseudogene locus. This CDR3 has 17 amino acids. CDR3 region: CASSKVPSGGSTDTQYF. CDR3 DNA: TGTGCCAGCAGCAAAGTTCCTAGCGGGGGGAGCACAGATACGCAGTATTTT.

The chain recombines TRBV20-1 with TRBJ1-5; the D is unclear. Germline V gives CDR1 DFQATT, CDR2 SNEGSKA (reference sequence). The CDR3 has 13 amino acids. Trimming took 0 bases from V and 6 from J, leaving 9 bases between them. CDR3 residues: CSARDNPGQPQHF. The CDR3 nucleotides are TGCAGTGCTAGAGATAACCCCGGTCAGCCCCAGCATTTT.

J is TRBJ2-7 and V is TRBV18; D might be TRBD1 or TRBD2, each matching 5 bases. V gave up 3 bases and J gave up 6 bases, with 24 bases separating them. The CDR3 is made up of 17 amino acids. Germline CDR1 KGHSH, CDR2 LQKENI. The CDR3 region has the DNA TGTGCCAGCTCACCTGCCGTCGGGACCGTCAGTTTCCCCGAGCAGTACTTC. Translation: CASSPAVGTVSFPEQYF.

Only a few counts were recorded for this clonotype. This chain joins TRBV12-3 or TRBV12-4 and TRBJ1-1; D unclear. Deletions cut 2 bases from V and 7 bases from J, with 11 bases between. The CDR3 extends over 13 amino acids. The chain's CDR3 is CASSLNRGLEAFF. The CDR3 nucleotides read TGTGCCAGCAGTTTAAATCGAGGGCTTGAAGCTTTCTTT.

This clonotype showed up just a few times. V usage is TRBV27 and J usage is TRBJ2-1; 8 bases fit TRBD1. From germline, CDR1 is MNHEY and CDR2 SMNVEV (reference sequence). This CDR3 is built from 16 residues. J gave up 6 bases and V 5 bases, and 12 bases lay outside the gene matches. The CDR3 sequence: CASSLLRQGLVNEQFF. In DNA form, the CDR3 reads TGTGCCAGCAGTCTCCTGAGACAGGGGTTGGTCAATGAGCAGTTCTTC.

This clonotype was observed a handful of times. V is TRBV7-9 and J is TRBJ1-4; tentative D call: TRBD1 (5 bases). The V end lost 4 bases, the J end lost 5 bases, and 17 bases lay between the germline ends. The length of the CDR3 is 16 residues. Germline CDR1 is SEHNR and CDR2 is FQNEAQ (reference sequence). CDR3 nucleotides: TGTGCCAGCAGCTCTATGGAAGGCAGGGCGAATGAAAAACTGTTTTTT. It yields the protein CASSSMEGRANEKLFF.

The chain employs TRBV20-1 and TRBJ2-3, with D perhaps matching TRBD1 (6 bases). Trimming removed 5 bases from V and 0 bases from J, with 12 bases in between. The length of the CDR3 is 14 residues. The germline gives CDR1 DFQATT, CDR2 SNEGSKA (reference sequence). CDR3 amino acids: CSAVQGFSTDTQYF. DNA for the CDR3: TGCAGTGCTGTACAGGGTTTTAGCACAGATACGCAGTATTTT.

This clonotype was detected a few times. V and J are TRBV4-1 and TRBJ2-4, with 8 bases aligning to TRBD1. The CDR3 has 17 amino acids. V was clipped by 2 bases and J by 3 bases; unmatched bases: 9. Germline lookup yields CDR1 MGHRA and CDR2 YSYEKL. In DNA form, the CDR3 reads TGCGCCAGCAGCCAAAAAGAGACAGGGGTTGTCAAAAACATTCAGTACTTC. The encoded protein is CASSQKETGVVKNIQYF.

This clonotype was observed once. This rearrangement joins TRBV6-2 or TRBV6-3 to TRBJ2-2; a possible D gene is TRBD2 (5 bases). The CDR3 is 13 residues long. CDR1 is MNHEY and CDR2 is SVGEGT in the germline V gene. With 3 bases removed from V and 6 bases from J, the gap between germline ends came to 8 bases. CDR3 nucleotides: TGTGCCAGCAGTTATATGGGAGCCGGGGAGCTGTTTTTT. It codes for CASSYMGAGELFF.

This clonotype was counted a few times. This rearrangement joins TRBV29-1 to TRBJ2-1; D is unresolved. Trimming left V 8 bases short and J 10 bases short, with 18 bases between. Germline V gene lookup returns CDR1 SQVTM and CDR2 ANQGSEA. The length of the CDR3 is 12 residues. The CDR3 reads CSQTTISLEQFF. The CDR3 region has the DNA TGCAGCCAAACCACCATATCCTTGGAGCAGTTCTTC.

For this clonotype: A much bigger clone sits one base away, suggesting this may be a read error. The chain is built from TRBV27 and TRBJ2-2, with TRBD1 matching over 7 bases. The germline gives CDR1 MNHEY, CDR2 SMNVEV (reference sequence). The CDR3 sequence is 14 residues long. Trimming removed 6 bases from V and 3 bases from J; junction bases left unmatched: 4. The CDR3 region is CASSITGDTGELFF. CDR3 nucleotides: TGTGCCAGCAGCATCACAGGGGACACCGGGGAGCTGTTTTTT.

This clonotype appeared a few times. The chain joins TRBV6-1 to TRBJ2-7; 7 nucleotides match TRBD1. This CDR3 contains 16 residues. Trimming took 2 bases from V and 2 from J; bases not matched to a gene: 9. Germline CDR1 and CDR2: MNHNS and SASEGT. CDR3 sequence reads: CASSERRTGVTYEQYF. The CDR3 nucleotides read TGTGCCAGCAGTGAAAGAAGGACAGGAGTAACCTACGAGCAGTACTTC.

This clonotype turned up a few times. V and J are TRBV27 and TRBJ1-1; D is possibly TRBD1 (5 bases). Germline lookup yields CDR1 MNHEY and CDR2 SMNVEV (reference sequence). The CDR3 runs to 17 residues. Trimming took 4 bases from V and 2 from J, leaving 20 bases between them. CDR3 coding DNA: TGTGCCAGCAGTTCCCACCTCCTTGACAGATATAACACTGAAGCTTTCTTT. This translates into CASSSHLLDRYNTEAFF.

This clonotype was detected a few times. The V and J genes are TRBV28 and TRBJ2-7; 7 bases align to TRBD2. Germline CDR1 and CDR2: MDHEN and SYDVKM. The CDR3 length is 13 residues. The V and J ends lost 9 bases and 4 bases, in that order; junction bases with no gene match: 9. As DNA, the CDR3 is TGTGCCAGTACGGTCGCGGGAGCTTACGAGCAGTACTTC. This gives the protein CASTVAGAYEQYF.

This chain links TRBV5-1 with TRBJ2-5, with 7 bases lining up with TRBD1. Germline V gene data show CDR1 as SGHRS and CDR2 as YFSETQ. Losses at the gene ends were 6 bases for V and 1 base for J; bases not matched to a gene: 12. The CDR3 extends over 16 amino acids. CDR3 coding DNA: TGCGCCAGCACCTATAAGGACAGGATTTTCCAAGAGACCCAGTACTTC. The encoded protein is CASTYKDRIFQETQYF.

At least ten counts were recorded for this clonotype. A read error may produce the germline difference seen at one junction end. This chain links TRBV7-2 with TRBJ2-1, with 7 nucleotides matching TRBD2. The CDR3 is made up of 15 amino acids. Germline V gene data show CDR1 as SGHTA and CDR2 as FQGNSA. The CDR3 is CASSTPAGSSNEQFF. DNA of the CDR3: TGTGCCAGCAGCACCCCAGCGGGGTCCTCCAATGAGCAGTTCTTC.

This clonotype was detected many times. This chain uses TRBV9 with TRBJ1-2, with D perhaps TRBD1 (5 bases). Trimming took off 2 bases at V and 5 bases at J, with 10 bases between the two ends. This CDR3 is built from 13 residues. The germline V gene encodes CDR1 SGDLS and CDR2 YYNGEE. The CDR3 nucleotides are TGTGCCAGCAGCGTCGGGGCCGGGTATGGCTACACCTTC. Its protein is CASSVGAGYGYTF.

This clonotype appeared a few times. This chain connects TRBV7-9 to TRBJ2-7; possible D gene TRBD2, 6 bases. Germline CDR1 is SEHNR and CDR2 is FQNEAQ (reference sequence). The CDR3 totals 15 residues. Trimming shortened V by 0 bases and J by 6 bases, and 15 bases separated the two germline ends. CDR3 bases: TGTGCCAGCAGCTTAGCGTCTAGCGTCCCCTCCGAGCAGTACTTC. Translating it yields CASSLASSVPSEQYF.